This TCR beta chain is from a study of T cell clonality in common variable immunodeficiency. The CDR3 covers 15 residues. Trimming left V 5 bases short and J 1 base short, with 15 bases between. Germline CDR1 LNHDA, CDR2 SQIVND (reference sequence). Both groups were predominantly of Caucasian heritage. This clone was counted at least ten times. Sequencing ends 3 residues short of the CDR3 end; the germline J gene provides the rest. Clones were sequenced by immunoSEQ multiplex PCR, and TCRdb holds only the in-frame ones, with some missing. This sample carries more than 35,000 clones, none of them present only once.

The TCR originated in a person aged 18 to 75 in good health. The chain recombines TRBV19 with TRBJ2-7; D might be TRBD2 (6 bases). Sample: peripheral blood mononuclear cells. The CDR3 here is CASSEASLASYEQYF. The DNA read from the CDR3 is TGTGCCAGTAGTGAGGCCTCACTAGCTTCCTACGAG.